One sample yielded the 6 T cell receptor beta chains listed below, sequenced in a study of cytomegalovirus exposure and HLA in healthy donors. PCR primers comprised 60 Vbeta and 13 Jbeta primers. Sequencing used immunoSEQ multiplex PCR; TCRdb keeps in-frame clones, though not all of them. The sample shows 200,000 to 250,000 clones, more than 75% of them seen only once. Sequencing input: PBMCs. The receptors derive from a human donor in good health.

Comment on this clone: An end of the junction differs from the germline gene, which may be a read error. V usage is TRBV7-7 and J usage is TRBJ2-2, with 8 nucleotides matching TRBD1. CDR3 length: 15 amino acids. Germline CDR1 SSHAT, CDR2 FNYEAQ (reference sequence). CDR3 residues: CASSPGQGNTGELFF. The CDR3 coding sequence is TGTGCTAGCAGCCCCGGACAGGGCAACACCGGGGAGCTGTTTTTT.

The rearrangement links TRBV27 to TRBJ2-3; D is perhaps TRBD2 (5 bases). The CDR3 consists of 16 residues. Trimming stripped 2 bases from V and 0 bases from J, with 12 bases between. The germline CDR1 and CDR2 sequences are MNHEY and SMNVEV (reference sequence). In DNA form, the CDR3 reads TGTGCCAGCAGTTTAAGGACTGGAACAAGCACAGATACGCAGTATTTT. As protein: CASSLRTGTSTDTQYF.

There are a few counts of this clone. The CDR3 coding sequence is TGTGCCACCAGCAGAGGCGGACTCGAAGAGACCCAGTACTTC. It specifies CATSRGGLEETQYF. This chain connects TRBV15 to TRBJ2-5; D is perhaps TRBD2 (5 bases). V was cut by 1 base and J by 3 bases, with 9 bases left in between. Germline CDR1 LNHNV, CDR2 YYDKDF (reference sequence). This CDR3 is 14 amino acids long.

This clone appeared a few times. The chain combines TRBV6-1 with TRBJ2-5; 7 bases match TRBD2. The assigned J gene may be wrong: the sequence end matches TRBJ2-7 better. CDR1 is MNHNS, CDR2 SASEGT, per germline. The CDR3 contains 15 residues. CDR3 protein: CASSEAKGEGYEQYF. The DNA of the CDR3 is TGTGCCAGCAGTGAGGCAAAAGGGGAGGGCTACGAGCAGTACTTC.

The J gene is TRBJ2-1, the V gene TRBV2; 11 positions match TRBD2. This CDR3 spans 14 amino acids. Germline V gene data show CDR1 as SNHLY and CDR2 as FYNNEI. The trim removed 3 bases at V and 9 bases at J, leaving 4 bases unmatched. CDR3 amino acids: CASSDLAGGGEQFF. DNA for the CDR3: TGTGCCAGCAGTGATCTAGCGGGAGGAGGTGAGCAGTTCTTC.

The gene calls are TRBV2 and TRBJ1-5, with TRBD1 as a possible D gene (6 bases). Germline assignment: CDR1 SNHLY and CDR2 FYNNEI. Trimming cost V 4 bases and J 12 bases, with 16 bases left between them. The CDR3 runs to 13 residues. Here the CDR3 DNA reads TGTGCCAGCAGTGTGGACAGTTTCCGGCTCCAGCATTTT. Translating gives CASSVDSFRLQHF.